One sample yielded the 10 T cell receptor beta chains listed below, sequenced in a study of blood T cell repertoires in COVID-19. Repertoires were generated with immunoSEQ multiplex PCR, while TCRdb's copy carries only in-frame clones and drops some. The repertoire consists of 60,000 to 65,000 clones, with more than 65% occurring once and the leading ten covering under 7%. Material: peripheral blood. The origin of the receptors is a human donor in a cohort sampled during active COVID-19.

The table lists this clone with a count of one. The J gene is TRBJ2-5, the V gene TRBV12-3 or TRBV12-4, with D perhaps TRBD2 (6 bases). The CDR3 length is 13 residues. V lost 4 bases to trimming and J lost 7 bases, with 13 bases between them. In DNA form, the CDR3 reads TGTGCCAGCAGTTCCGGGAGAGCGCTGACCCAGTACTTC. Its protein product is CASSSGRALTQYF.

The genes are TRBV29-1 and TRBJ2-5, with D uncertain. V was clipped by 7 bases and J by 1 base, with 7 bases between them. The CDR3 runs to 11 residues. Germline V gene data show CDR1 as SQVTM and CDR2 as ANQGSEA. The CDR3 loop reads CSGDIQETQYF. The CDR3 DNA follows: TGCAGCGGCGACATCCAAGAGACCCAGTACTTC.

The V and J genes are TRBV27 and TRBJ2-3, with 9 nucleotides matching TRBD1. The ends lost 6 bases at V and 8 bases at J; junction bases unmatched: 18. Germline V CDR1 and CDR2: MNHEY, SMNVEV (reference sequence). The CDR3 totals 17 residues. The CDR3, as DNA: TGTGCCAGCAGCCCTACCCCCACAGGGGGCGGGGGTGGTACGCAGTATTTT. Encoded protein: CASSPTPTGGGGGTQYF.

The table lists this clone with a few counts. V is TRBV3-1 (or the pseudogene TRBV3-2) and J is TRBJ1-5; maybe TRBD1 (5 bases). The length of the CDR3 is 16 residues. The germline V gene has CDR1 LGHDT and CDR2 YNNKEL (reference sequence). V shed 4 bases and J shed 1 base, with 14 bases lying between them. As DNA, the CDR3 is TGTGCCAGCAGCCCGGGGGACCCGGGAAGCAATCAGCCCCAGCATTTT. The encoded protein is CASSPGDPGSNQPQHF.

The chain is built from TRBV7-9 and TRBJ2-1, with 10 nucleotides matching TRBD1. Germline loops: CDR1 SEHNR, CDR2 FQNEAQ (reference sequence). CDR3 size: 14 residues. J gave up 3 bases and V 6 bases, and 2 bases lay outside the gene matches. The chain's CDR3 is CASSRTGGYNEQFF. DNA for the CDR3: TGTGCCAGCAGTCGGACAGGGGGCTACAATGAGCAGTTCTTC.

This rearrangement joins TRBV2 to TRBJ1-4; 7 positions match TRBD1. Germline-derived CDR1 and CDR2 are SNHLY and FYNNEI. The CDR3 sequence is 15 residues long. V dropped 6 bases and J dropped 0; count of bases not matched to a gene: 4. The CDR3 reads CASRRQGPTNEKLFF. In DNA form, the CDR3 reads TGTGCCAGCAGAAGACAGGGACCAACTAATGAAAAACTGTTTTTT.

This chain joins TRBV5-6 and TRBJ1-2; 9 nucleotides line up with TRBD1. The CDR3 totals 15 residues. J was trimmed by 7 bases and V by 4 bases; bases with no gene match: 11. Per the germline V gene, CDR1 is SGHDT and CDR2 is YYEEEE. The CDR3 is CASSPPPGQGVGYTF. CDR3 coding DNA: TGTGCCAGCAGCCCGCCCCCGGGACAGGGTGTTGGCTACACCTTC.

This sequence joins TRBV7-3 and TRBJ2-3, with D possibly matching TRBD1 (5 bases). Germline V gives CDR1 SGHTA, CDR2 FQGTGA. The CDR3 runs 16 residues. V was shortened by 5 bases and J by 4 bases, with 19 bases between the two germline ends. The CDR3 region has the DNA TGTGCCAGCAGCCCGGTCCGGCAGGGCTTGGCAGATACGCAGTATTTT. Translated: CASSPVRQGLADTQYF.

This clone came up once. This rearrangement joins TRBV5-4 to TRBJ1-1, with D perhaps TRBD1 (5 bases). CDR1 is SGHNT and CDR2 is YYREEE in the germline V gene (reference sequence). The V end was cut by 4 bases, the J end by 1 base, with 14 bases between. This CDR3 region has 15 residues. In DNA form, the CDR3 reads TGTGCCAGCAGCCCGGGGGGGTCAAGGAACACTGAAGCTTTCTTT. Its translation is CASSPGGSRNTEAFF.

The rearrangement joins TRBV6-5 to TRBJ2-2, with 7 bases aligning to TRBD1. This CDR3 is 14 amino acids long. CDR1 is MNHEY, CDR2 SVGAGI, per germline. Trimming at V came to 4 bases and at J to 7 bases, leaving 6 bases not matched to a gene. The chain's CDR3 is CASSFQGEDGELFF. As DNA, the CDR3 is TGTGCCAGCAGTTTTCAGGGGGAAGACGGGGAGCTGTTTTTT.